This entry lists 27 T cell receptor beta chains sequenced from one sample in a study of radiotherapy plus CTLA-4 blockade in lung cancer. TCRdb's copy holds only in-frame clones and misses some; the assay was immunoSEQ multiplex PCR. The top ten clones hold around 5.1% of a sample with approximately 48,000 clones, roughly 81% of them seen once. Sequencing used peripheral blood, obtained from a patient treated with radiotherapy plus ipilimumab. The receptors were sampled from a human donor with non-small cell lung cancer whose response to radiotherapy plus ipilimumab could not be evaluated.

The gene calls are TRBV19 and TRBJ1-5; 9 nucleotides line up with TRBD1. This CDR3 is built from 16 residues. In germline, CDR1 is LNHDA, CDR2 SQIVND (reference sequence). Unmatched junction bases numbered 5, after V lost 3 bases and J lost 2 bases. The CDR3 DNA reads as TGTGCCAGTAGTATCCGGACAGGGGAAGGCAATCAGCCCCAGCATTTT. Protein product: CASSIRTGEGNQPQHF.

The rearrangement uses TRBV5-1 and TRBJ2-5; 9 nucleotides match TRBD2. Trimming removed 3 bases from V and 5 bases from J; junction bases left unmatched: 8. This CDR3 contains 15 residues. Looked up from germline, CDR1 is SGHRS and CDR2 is YFSETQ. The CDR3 bases are TGCGCCAGCAGCTGGAATAGCGGGAGCGGGGAGACCCAGTACTTC. It yields the protein CASSWNSGSGETQYF. The full variable domain, completed using reference TRBV5-1 and TRBJ2-5, is KAGVTQTPRYLIKTRGQQVTLSCSPISGHRSVSWYQQTPGQGLQFLFEYFSETQRNKGNFPGRFSGRQFSNSRSEMNVSTLELGDSALYLCASSWNSGSGETQYFGPGTRLLVL.

V gene TRBV21-1 combines with J gene TRBJ1-4. TRBV21-1 is given as a pseudogene. This CDR3 is 19 amino acids long. CDR3 residues: CASSNGEGLDSFDNEKLFF. The CDR3 DNA reads as TGTGCCAGCAGCAATGGGGAGGGCCTCGACTCGTTCGATAATGAAAAACTGTTTTTT.

The rearrangement joins TRBV11-2 to TRBJ2-7; TRBD2 matches at 7 bases. V lost 5 bases and J lost 2; bases outside the gene matches: 3. CDR3 length: 13 amino acids. Germline values: CDR1 SGHAT, CDR2 FQNNGV. The chain's CDR3 is CASSGGLTYEQYF. CDR3 DNA sequence: TGTGCCAGCAGCGGGGGACTAACCTACGAGCAGTACTTC.

This chain links TRBV28 with TRBJ2-4, with D possibly matching TRBD2 (6 bases). CDR1 MDHEN and CDR2 SYDVKM come from the germline V gene. The CDR3 extends over 14 amino acids. V was clipped by 5 bases and J by 5 bases, with 13 bases between them. CDR3 region: CASSRGDLQNIQYF. Here the CDR3 DNA reads TGTGCCAGCAGTCGAGGGGACTTACAAAACATTCAGTACTTC.

A single count supports this clone. The genes are TRBV9 and TRBJ2-2, with a tentative D call TRBD1 (6 bases). This CDR3 has 16 amino acids. The V end lost 0 bases, the J end lost 4 bases, and 13 bases lay between the germline ends. Germline V gene sequence: CDR1 SGDLS, CDR2 YYNGEE. CDR3 amino acids: CASSVGTGLRTGELFF. Here the CDR3 DNA reads TGTGCCAGCAGCGTAGGAACAGGGCTGCGCACCGGGGAGCTGTTTTTT.

V gene TRBV6-8 combines with J gene TRBJ2-1, with 11 bases aligning to TRBD2. The CDR3 length is 16 residues. J lost 6 bases, V lost 6 bases, and 10 bases had no gene match. CDR1 MNHGY and CDR2 SAAAGT come from the germline V gene. CDR3 region: CASRDFTSGSLNEQFF. The CDR3, as DNA: TGTGCCAGCAGAGACTTTACTAGCGGGAGCCTCAATGAGCAGTTCTTC.

The J gene is TRBJ2-1, the V gene TRBV6-6; 7 positions agree with TRBD1. The CDR3 has 15 residues. V lost 6 bases, J lost 3 bases, and 8 bases stayed unmatched. In germline, CDR1 is MNHNY, CDR2 SVGAGI (reference sequence). The CDR3 reads CASRLQQGFYNEQFF. CDR3 coding DNA: TGTGCCAGCAGGCTCCAACAGGGGTTCTACAATGAGCAGTTCTTC.

This clone was seen once. This sequence joins TRBV19 and TRBJ2-2; a weak D match, TRBD1 (6 bases). The CDR3 runs 16 residues. CDR1 and CDR2 (germline): LNHDA, SQIVND (reference sequence). V lost 6 bases and J lost 1, with 15 bases in between. CDR3 protein: CASSRVDSMNTGELFF. As DNA, the CDR3 is TGTGCCAGTAGCCGGGTGGACAGTATGAACACCGGGGAGCTGTTTTTT.

This clone ranks as medium-sized. Different DNA sequences within this sample yield the same CDR3. The chain links TRBV5-1 to TRBJ2-7, with 8 bases matching TRBD1. Trimming removed 2 bases from V and 4 bases from J; junction bases left unmatched: 5. Per the germline V gene, CDR1 is SGHRS and CDR2 is YFSETQ. The CDR3 covers 14 residues. The CDR3 sequence is CASSFNGQGYEQYF. The CDR3 nucleotides are TGCGCCAGCAGCTTTAACGGACAGGGATACGAGCAGTACTTC.

This chain uses TRBV4-1 with TRBJ1-4; D not certain. V lost 5 bases to trimming and J lost 8 bases, with 6 bases between them. The CDR3 loop spans 11 amino acids. Germline V gives CDR1 MGHRA, CDR2 YSYEKL. The CDR3 coding sequence is TGCGCCAGCAGCGAGTCGGAAAAACTGTTTTTT. Translation gives CASSESEKLFF.

The CDR3 loop reads CASSLRTSINEQFF. CDR3 nucleotides: TGTGCCAGCAGTTTAAGGACTAGCATCAATGAGCAGTTCTTC. The chain joins TRBV27 to TRBJ2-1; 8 bases agree with TRBD2. The germline V gene encodes CDR1 MNHEY and CDR2 SMNVEV (reference sequence). The V segment lost 2 bases and the J segment 6 bases; nucleotides outside the gene matches: 3. The CDR3 extends over 14 amino acids.

The chain links TRBV5-4 to TRBJ1-2; TRBD1 agrees at 10 bases. Germline V gene lookup returns CDR1 SGHNT and CDR2 YYREEE (reference sequence). V lost 5 bases to trimming and J lost 6 bases; unmatched junction nucleotides: 1. The CDR3 totals 12 residues. CDR3 DNA sequence: TGTGCCAGCAGAGGACAGGGGGATGGCTACACCTTC. Its protein is CASRGQGDGYTF.

The V call is TRBV7-9, the J call TRBJ2-2; TRBD1 is a possible D gene (6 bases). Germline V CDR1 and CDR2: SEHNR, FQNEAQ (reference sequence). V lost 3 bases and J 3 bases, leaving 11 bases between the germline ends. The CDR3 extends over 15 amino acids. CDR3: CASSFRRGDTGELFF. The CDR3, as DNA: TGTGCCAGCAGCTTTCGCAGGGGCGACACCGGGGAGCTGTTTTTT.

The chain employs TRBV7-6 and TRBJ2-1; D perhaps matches TRBD2 (6 bases). CDR1 and CDR2 (germline): SGHVS, FNYEAQ. V lost 1 base and J 2 bases, leaving 12 bases between the germline ends. The CDR3 is made up of 16 amino acids. The CDR3 coding sequence is TGTGCCAGCAGCTTAGTGGCGGGATCCGCCTACAATGAGCAGTTCTTC. Its protein is CASSLVAGSAYNEQFF. The variable domain in full, completed from reference TRBV7-6 and TRBJ2-1, reads GAGVSQSPRYKVTKRGQDVALRCDPISGHVSLYWYRQALGQGPEFLTYFNYEAQQDKSGLPNDRFSAERPEGSISTLTIQRTEQRDSAMYRCASSLVAGSAYNEQFFGPGTRLTVL.

This clone has just one count. This rearrangement joins TRBV28 to TRBJ2-3; D may be TRBD1 (5 bases). Germline lookup yields CDR1 MDHEN and CDR2 SYDVKM. V gave up 5 bases and J gave up 5 bases, with 14 bases separating them. This CDR3 comprises 14 residues. The CDR3 coding sequence is TGTGCCAGCAGTCCTCCCAGGGTGGGAGATACGCAGTATTTT. Translation gives CASSPPRVGDTQYF.

With respect to this clone: Its ends do not fully match the called genes, so a read error is possible. The chain carries TRBV18 and TRBJ2-7; 7 bases match TRBD1. CDR3 length: 13 residues. The germline V gene has CDR1 KGHSH and CDR2 LQKENI. CDR3 sequence (DNA): TGTGCCAGCCCACCGGACAGGTTGAGGGAGCAGTACTTC. Protein sequence: CASPPDRLREQYF.

The V call is TRBV30, the J call TRBJ1-1, with a possible D match to TRBD1 (5 bases). V lost 3 bases and J 8 bases, leaving 13 bases between the germline ends. Germline CDR1 is GTSNPN and CDR2 is SVGIG (reference sequence). The CDR3 contains 12 residues. Here the CDR3 DNA reads TGTGCCTGGAGGGGAGGGGAAGGGGAAGCTTTCTTT. Translated, it gives CAWRGGEGEAFF.

The chain is built from TRBV4-2 and TRBJ1-4; no clear D gene. Germline V CDR1 and CDR2: LGHNA, YNFKEQ. The CDR3 is made up of 13 amino acids. With 10 bases removed from V and 2 bases from J, the gap between germline ends came to 11 bases. The CDR3 protein is CATRRSTNEKLFF. The CDR3 coding sequence is TGTGCCACACGGAGGAGCACTAATGAAAAACTGTTTTTT.

V usage is TRBV5-1 and J usage is TRBJ1-5; TRBD1 is a possible D gene (6 bases). The V and J ends lost 2 bases and 4 bases respectively, with 16 bases between them. Germline-derived CDR1 and CDR2 are SGHRS and YFSETQ. CDR3 length equals 16 residues. The CDR3 DNA reads as TGCGCCAGCAGCTTAGGACAGTCATCGGGGAATCAGCCCCAGCATTTT. It yields the protein CASSLGQSSGNQPQHF.

The CDR3 loop reads CASSLRGIEQFF. The CDR3 DNA is TGTGCCAGCAGCTTAAGGGGAATTGAGCAGTTCTTC. The rearrangement uses TRBV5-4 and TRBJ2-1; D is perhaps TRBD1 (5 bases). Germline values: CDR1 SGHNT, CDR2 YYREEE (reference sequence). Trimming removed 2 bases at V and 9 bases at J, with 9 bases between. The CDR3 sequence is 12 residues long.

This sequence joins TRBV19 and TRBJ2-5, with 8 bases lining up with TRBD1. V lost 6 bases, J lost 4 bases, and 7 bases stayed unmatched. Germline V gene data show CDR1 as LNHDA and CDR2 as SQIVND (reference sequence). This CDR3 region has 14 residues. The chain's CDR3 is CASRRQGAGETQYF. In DNA form, the CDR3 reads TGTGCCAGTAGACGGCAGGGGGCTGGAGAGACCCAGTACTTC.

This clone occurred a few times. The chain recombines TRBV10-3 with TRBJ1-1; 9 bases are a match to TRBD1. CDR3 length equals 13 residues. V shed 6 bases, J shed 3 bases, and the junction held 2 bases outside the gene matches. Germline CDR1 reads ENHRY; CDR2 reads SYGVKD. DNA for the CDR3: TGTGCCATCAGACAGGGGGCGGACACTGAAGCTTTCTTT. This translates into CAIRQGADTEAFF.

The chain has TRBV7-9 and TRBJ1-1; D unresolved. V dropped 2 bases and J dropped 1 base, with 23 bases sitting between them. The V gene's germline CDR1 is SEHNR and CDR2 FQNEAQ (reference sequence). CDR3 length: 19 amino acids. This chain's CDR3 is CASSLSRDLPGGRNTEAFF. The CDR3 bases are TGTGCCAGCAGCTTATCGCGAGACTTACCCGGCGGGAGGAACACTGAAGCTTTCTTT.

The rearrangement joins TRBV14 to TRBJ2-7, with D perhaps TRBD1 (5 bases). The CDR3 totals 14 residues. Trimming stripped 9 bases from V and 1 base from J, with 16 bases between. Germline V gives CDR1 SGHDN, CDR2 FVKESK. CDR3 DNA: TGTGCCAGAGGGCAGGGTTCTCCTTCCTACGAGCAGTACTTC. The encoded protein is CARGQGSPSYEQYF.

V is TRBV7-2 and J is TRBJ1-3, with unresolved D. Germline CDR1 SGHTA, CDR2 FQGNSA. V lost 1 base and J lost 9, with 10 bases in between. The CDR3 has 13 amino acids. CDR3 sequence (DNA): TGTGCCAGCAGCTTAGGAGGAGGAGCCACCATATATTTT. Protein product: CASSLGGGATIYF.

V and J are TRBV27 and TRBJ2-2; 11 nucleotides align to TRBD2. The V gene end was trimmed by 5 bases and the J gene end by 4 bases; junction bases not matched to a gene: 6. The CDR3 has 16 residues. CDR1 and CDR2 (germline): MNHEY, SMNVEV (reference sequence). The CDR3 loop reads CASSPLAGGGTGELFF. The CDR3 nucleotides are TGTGCCAGCAGTCCGCTAGCGGGAGGTGGCACCGGGGAGCTGTTTTTT.